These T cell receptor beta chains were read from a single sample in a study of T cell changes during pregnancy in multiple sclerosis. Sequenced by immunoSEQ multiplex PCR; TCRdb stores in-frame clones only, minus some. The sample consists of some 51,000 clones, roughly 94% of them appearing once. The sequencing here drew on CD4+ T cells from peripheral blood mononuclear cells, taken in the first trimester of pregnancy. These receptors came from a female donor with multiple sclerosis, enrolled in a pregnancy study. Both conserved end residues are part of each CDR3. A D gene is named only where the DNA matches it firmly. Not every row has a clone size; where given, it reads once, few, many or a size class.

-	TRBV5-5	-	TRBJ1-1	CASSLMGGGNTEAFF	TGTGCCAGCAGCTTGATGGGAGGTGGGAACACTGAAGCTTTCTTT
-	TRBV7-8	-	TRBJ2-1	CASTLGGDYNEQFF	TGTGCCAGCACCTTGGGCGGGGACTACAATGAGCAGTTCTTC
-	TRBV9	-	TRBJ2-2	CASSVVINSGTGELFF	TGTGCCAGCAGCGTAGTCATCAACTCGGGCACCGGGGAGCTGTTTTTT
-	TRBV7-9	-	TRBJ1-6	CASSTGTGNNSPLHF	TGTGCCAGCAGCACCGGAACAGGGAATAATTCACCCCTCCACTTT
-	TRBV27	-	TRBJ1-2	CASSLNINSRNYGYTF	TGTGCCAGCAGTTTAAATATTAATTCCCGGAACTATGGCTACACCTTC
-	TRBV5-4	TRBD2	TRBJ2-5	CASSPLGAGTTQETQYF	TGTGCCAGCAGCCCCCTCGGGGCGGGGACTACGCAAGAGACCCAGTACTTC
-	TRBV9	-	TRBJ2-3	CASSVIAGALTDTQYF	TGTGCCAGCAGCGTAATTGCGGGGGCCCTCACTGATACGCAGTATTTT
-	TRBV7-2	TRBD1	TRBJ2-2	CASSWGGTGVSGELFF	TGTGCCAGCAGCTGGGGCGGGACAGGGGTTTCCGGGGAGCTGTTTTTT
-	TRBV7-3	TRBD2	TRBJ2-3	CASSLTFGGARDTQYF	TGTGCCAGCAGCTTAACGTTCGGGGGGGCGAGAGATACGCAGTATTTT
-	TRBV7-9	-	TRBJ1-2	CASSLMGASGYTF	TGTGCCAGCAGCTTAATGGGGGCGAGTGGCTACACCTTC
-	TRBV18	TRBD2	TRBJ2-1	CASSQGLAPLNEQFF	TGTGCCAGCTCACAGGGACTAGCGCCTCTCAATGAGCAGTTCTTC
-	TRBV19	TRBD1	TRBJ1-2	CASTSAGAGGWLNF	TGTGCCAGTACGTCCGCTGGCGCAGGGGGGTGGCTGAACTTC
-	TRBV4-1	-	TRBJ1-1	CASSQEGLLSFF	TGCGCCAGCAGCCAAGAAGGACTCCTCTCTTTCTTT
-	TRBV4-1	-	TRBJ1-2	CASSLGGYGYTF	TGCGCCAGCAGCTTAGGCGGCTATGGCTACACCTTC
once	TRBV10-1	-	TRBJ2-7	CASSESVGADEQYF	TGCGCCAGCAGTGAGTCGGTGGGGGCCGACGAGCAGTACTTC